The following is a TCR beta chain sequence with its context. Its specific antigen is unknown. The CDR3 runs 12 amino acids, cysteine and phenylalanine included. Nucleotide data are not available. For each CD8+ T cell subset, flow sorting was done in triplicate, and under 350,000 cells per subset went directly into RLT lysis buffer. Naive CD8+ T cells were defined stringently as CD45RO-CCR7+CD27+CD95- to exclude memory contaminants. Standard density gradient centrifugation was used to isolate peripheral blood mononuclear cells from buffy coats. A FACSAria III was used to flow-sort naive CXCR3-negative and CXCR3-positive CD8+ T cells. Total RNA was extracted from sorted cells using an RNeasy Mini Kit. The sample comes from a study of CXCR3-negative and CXCR3-positive naive CD8 T cells (dated by TCRdb to the late 2010s). As for the study more broadly: In total, 130 million to 150 million TRB reads were obtained, or roughly 1.5 +/- 0.3 million reads per library. Diversity and physicochemical repertoire analyses covered roughly eleven donors pooled from two independent experiments. Naive subsets from several donors and memory cells from 3 donors were included in the TRBV-TRBJ cluster analysis. Beyond this particular receptor, the publication reports: Naive CXCR3-negative and CXCR3-positive cells from the same donor showed similar TRBV-TRBJ usage, whereas memory cells showed distinct patterns. Freshly isolated PBMCs were used for most assays because CXCR3 expression partially decreased after cryopreservation. Repertoire diversity was comparably high in both naive subsets but much lower in memory CD8+ T cells. Surface CD5, linked to self-reactivity in mice, was comparable between naive subsets; TCR interaction strength was therefore also inferred from TRB CDR3 physicochemical properties. Compared with CXCR3-negative naive cells, CXCR3-positive naive cells had TRB CDR3s with higher hydrophobicity (lower Kidera factor 4), lower energy, and higher strength and volume indices.

Instrument on record: NextSeq 550. The Human TCR Profiling Kit (MiLaboratory) was used to prepare UMI-labeled 5' RACE TRB cDNA libraries. The full amount of extracted RNA was used for cDNA synthesis, and the full amount of resulting cDNA was used for PCR amplification. The libraries were made side by side, with each library going through the same number of PCR cycles. Per the authors' processing: With a minimum of two reads required per UMI, MIGEC and MiXCR pulled out about 50,000 +/- 10,000 unique UMI-labeled TRB cDNA molecules from each library. Each library averaged about 40,000 +/- 10,000 functional in-frame TRB CDR3 nucleotide clonotypes without stop codons. After each sample was downsampled to 5000 UMI-labeled TRB molecules, VDJtools was used to calculate diversity metrics such as normalized Shannon-Wiener and Chao1. VDJtools computed clonotype-size-weighted physicochemical properties of the central five CDR3 residues: interaction energy, strength, volume and Kidera factor 4. The reads were reprocessed in TCRdb, with one entry per CDR3 protein sequence and no accompanying DNA. TCRdb, not the authors, supplied the V and J calls. In this sample's table one finds about 150,000 distinct CDR3 sequences. The top ten hold about 0.48% of the sample.

The receptor chain draws on TRBV12-3 or TRBV12-4 and TRBJ1-2. The source is a human donor in good health. Some clones in this sample may be carry-over from other donors' samples. The sequencing sample was made of naive CXCR3+ CD8+ T cells from blood. According to the study, the label for this sample's cell subset or site signals: CD45RO-CCR7+CD27+CD95- naive CD8+ T cells expressing CXCR3 (TNR3+). This receptor carries the CDR3 CASSLAGFGYTF.